The entry below gives a single T cell receptor (beta chain) sequence along with its context. Original processing methods: By means of reference gene primer amplification, nucleated cell counts were estimated. Here immunoSEQ multiplex PCR was the method, and the copy in TCRdb shows in-frame clones only, minus some. V and J calls and clone size come straight from that table; D and trimming were deduced from the DNA. The sample lists a few hundred thousand clones, nearly 90% occurring once. This entry is derived from a study of blood T cell repertoires in COVID-19. As for the study in general: The United States, Italy and Spain provided the acute and convalescent COVID-19 samples.

CDR3 length equals 16 residues. A PCR-confirmed or clinician-diagnosed COVID-19 case had contacted exposed participants within 2 weeks of entry. Sequencing was carried out using PBMCs or T cells enriched from blood (not recorded which). The TCR sequence derives from a woman aged 45-60 years who had been exposed to COVID-19. This chain connects TRBV21-1 to TRBJ2-7; the table names TRBD1, a call not compared with the DNA. TRBV21-1 is an annotated pseudogene. The CDR3 bases are TGTGCCAGCAGCAAAGTGGTCGGGACATCAACCTACGAGCAGTACTTC. Amino acid sequence: CASSKVVGTSTYEQYF.